The 31 T cell receptor beta chains presented below share a single source sample, sequenced in a study of cytomegalovirus exposure and HLA in healthy donors. It was with 60 Vbeta and 13 Jbeta primers that the PCR ran. Profiling relied on immunoSEQ multiplex PCR, and the TCRdb table lists in-frame clones only, not all of them. The sample has tens of thousands of clones, 85% to 90% seen once; the top ten hold under 2.5%. Sequencing input: PBMCs. The receptors shown here come from a man between 18 and 29 years old in good health and CMV-seronegative.

The chain has TRBV5-5 and TRBJ2-5, with D possibly TRBD2 on 5 matching bases. The J call may be incorrect, as the DNA end agrees better with TRBJ2-7. Germline V gene sequence: CDR1 SGHKS, CDR2 YYEKEE (reference sequence). The CDR3 extends over 15 amino acids. DNA for the CDR3: TGTGCCAGCAGCTCGACGATGAGGGTTAGTTACGAGCAGTACTTC. This sequence encodes CASSSTMRVSYEQYF.

The chain joins TRBV28 to TRBJ2-4; 8 bases match TRBD1. This CDR3 is built from 15 residues. CDR1 is MDHEN, CDR2 SYDVKM, per germline. V lost 6 bases to trimming and J lost 7 bases; unmatched junction nucleotides: 11. The DNA for the CDR3 is TGTGCCAGCAGAGGGGCCGGGACAGGCAGCAACATTCAGTACTTC. It encodes CASRGAGTGSNIQYF. Complete variable domain (other parts from reference TRBV28 and TRBJ2-4): DVKVTQSSRYLVKRTGEKVFLECVQDMDHENMFWYRQDPGLGLRLIYFSYDVKMKEKGDIPEGYSVSREKKERFSLILESASTNQTSMYLCASRGAGTGSNIQYFGAGTRLSVL.

The chain carries TRBV5-1 and TRBJ1-1; the D gene is possibly TRBD1 (5 bases). There are 16 residues in the CDR3. The V gene's germline CDR1 is SGHRS and CDR2 YFSETQ. V was cut by 1 base and J by 2 bases, with 15 bases left in between. The DNA of the CDR3 is TGCGCCAGCAGCTTGTATGGTGGGGGACTAAACACTGAAGCTTTCTTT. It encodes CASSLYGGGLNTEAFF.

V and J are TRBV19 and TRBJ1-5, with D maybe TRBD1 (5 bases). The CDR3 loop spans 16 amino acids. V dropped 3 bases and J dropped 7 bases, with 19 bases sitting between them. Germline-derived CDR1 and CDR2 are LNHDA and SQIVND (reference sequence). CDR3 in DNA: TGTGCCAGTAGTATGCGGCAGGCAGGGCTCTGGCAGCCCCAGCATTTT. The encoded protein is CASSMRQAGLWQPQHF.

The V gene is TRBV10-1, the J gene TRBJ1-5; the D gene is possibly TRBD1 (6 bases). CDR1 is WNHNN and CDR2 is SYGVQD in the germline V gene (reference sequence). V lost 0 bases, J lost 1 base, and 19 bases lay in between. There are 19 residues in the CDR3. CDR3 DNA: TGCGCCAGCAGTGAGTCGAGGGGAGTGTCACAGGGAAGCAATCAGCCCCAGCATTTT. Its translation: CASSESRGVSQGSNQPQHF.

The chain has TRBV7-2 and TRBJ2-7; 11 bases map to TRBD2. After removal of 5 bases from V and 7 bases from J, the junction contained 16 bases not matched to a gene. Germline V gene sequence: CDR1 SGHTA, CDR2 FQGNSA. The CDR3 sequence is 17 residues long. The CDR3 region is CASSDRERLAGSEEQYF. The DNA of the CDR3 is TGTGCCAGCAGCGACCGGGAAAGACTAGCGGGAAGCGAAGAGCAGTACTTC.

The chain combines TRBV27 with TRBJ2-1; 9 nucleotides match TRBD2. This CDR3 is built from 14 residues. The junction had 6 bases not matched to a gene; V was cut back by 2 bases and J by 10 bases. Germline V gene sequence: CDR1 MNHEY, CDR2 SMNVEV (reference sequence). The CDR3, as DNA: TGTGCCAGCAGTTTACTAGCGGGGAGTGGAGAGCAGTTCTTC. Residues: CASSLLAGSGEQFF.

This CDR3 is CASSLGSGTGWINEQFF. In nucleotides, the CDR3 is TGTGCCAGCAGCTTAGGGTCCGGGACAGGGTGGATTAATGAGCAGTTCTTC. V is TRBV7-2 and J is TRBJ2-1; 9 nucleotides agree with TRBD1. The germline V gene has CDR1 SGHTA and CDR2 FQGNSA. CDR3 length equals 17 residues. V shed 1 base, J shed 7 bases, and the junction held 11 bases outside the gene matches.

V is TRBV12-2 and J is TRBJ1-2; the table names TRBD1, a call not compared with the DNA. TRBV12-2 is a pseudogene segment. The CDR3 runs 17 residues. The CDR3 is CASRCHSTGQDIIGYTF. CDR3 DNA sequence: TGTGCAAGTCGCTGTCACAGCACGGGACAGGACATAATTGGCTACACCTTC.

Here the CDR3 DNA reads TGTGCCAGCACTAACGCGGGGCGCGAGGAAGCTTTCTTT. Encoded protein: CASTNAGREEAFF. The rearrangement joins TRBV6-5 to TRBJ1-1, with D perhaps matching TRBD1 (5 bases). The V gene's germline CDR1 is MNHEY and CDR2 SVGAGI. The CDR3 totals 13 residues. V lost 7 bases to trimming and J lost 8 bases, with 17 bases between them.

This sequence joins TRBV21-1 and TRBJ2-3; the table's D call, TRBD2, has no DNA check behind it. TRBV21-1 is given as a pseudogene. The CDR3 runs to 17 residues. Here the CDR3 DNA reads TGTGCCAGCAGCAAAGTTCTAGCGGGAGGATGCACAGATACGCAGTATTTT. Its protein is CASSKVLAGGCTDTQYF.

The chain uses TRBV28 and TRBJ1-2; D is perhaps TRBD1 (6 bases). With 6 bases removed from V and 8 bases from J, the gap between germline ends came to 13 bases. From germline, CDR1 is MDHEN and CDR2 SYDVKM. CDR3 size: 12 residues. The CDR3 coding sequence is TGTGCCAGCAGACCCAGGGGAAGAGGCTACACCTTC. This sequence encodes CASRPRGRGYTF.

The rearrangement uses TRBV7-9 and TRBJ1-4; weak D call: TRBD1 (5 bases). The CDR3 is 16 amino acids. V was cut by 2 bases and J by 4 bases, with 14 bases left in between. The germline V gene encodes CDR1 SEHNR and CDR2 FQNEAQ (reference sequence). As DNA, the CDR3 is TGTGCCAGCAGCTTATCATTAACGGGGGGTAATGAAAAACTGTTTTTT. Translating it yields CASSLSLTGGNEKLFF. The full variable domain, in which reference TRBV7-9 and TRBJ1-4 provide the parts outside the CDR3, is DTGVSQNPRHKITKRGQNVTFRCDPISEHNRLYWYRQTLGQGPEFLTYFQNEAQLEKSRLLSDRFSAERPKGSFSTLEIQRTEQGDSAMYLCASSLSLTGGNEKLFFGSGTQLSVL.

Only one count was recorded for this clone. The J gene is TRBJ2-7, the V gene TRBV9; 10 bases align to TRBD2. This CDR3 has 15 residues. V dropped 2 bases and J dropped 4; count of bases not matched to a gene: 6. The germline CDR1 and CDR2 sequences are SGDLS and YYNGEE. CDR3 loop: CASSVAAGGPYEQYF. Here the CDR3 DNA reads TGTGCCAGCAGCGTTGCAGCGGGAGGGCCTTACGAGCAGTACTTC.

Written as DNA, the CDR3 is TGTGCCAGCAGTTACGGGCGGGGTAGGACTATGCAGTATTTT. Translation: CASSYGRGRTMQYF. The V call is TRBV6-5, the J call TRBJ2-3; a possible D gene is TRBD2 (6 bases). V was pared by 2 bases and J by 11 bases, with 17 bases between. Germline V lookup: CDR1 MNHEY, CDR2 SVGAGI. The CDR3 has 14 amino acids.

This rearrangement joins TRBV25-1 to TRBJ2-1, with 9 nucleotides matching TRBD2. The germline V gene encodes CDR1 MGHDK and CDR2 SYGVNS. This CDR3 comprises 15 residues. The V segment lost 3 bases and the J segment 8 bases; nucleotides outside the gene matches: 8. The CDR3 nucleotides are TGTGCCAGCAGTGAGGTAGTAGCGGGAGTGCATGAGCAGTTCTTC. Translation: CASSEVVAGVHEQFF.

The chain links TRBV28 to TRBJ2-1; D may be TRBD1 (5 bases). Germline values: CDR1 MDHEN, CDR2 SYDVKM. With 6 bases removed from V and 3 bases from J, the gap between germline ends came to 21 bases. The CDR3 is 17 residues long. In DNA, the CDR3 is TGTGCCAGCAGCCCACCCAAAATGGGGCTACACTACAATGAGCAGTTCTTC. Translating gives CASSPPKMGLHYNEQFF.

This chain links TRBV6-5 with TRBJ1-3; the D is unclear. The V gene's germline CDR1 is MNHEY and CDR2 SVGAGI. CDR3 size: 15 residues. Trimming pared 4 bases from V and 3 bases from J, leaving 13 bases between. DNA of the CDR3: TGTGCCAGCAGTTCCAACCTCGGGGTTGGAAACACCATATATTTT. It codes for CASSSNLGVGNTIYF.

This clone has just a few counts. This chain joins TRBV28 and TRBJ1-2; 9 bases agree with TRBD1. Trimming cost V 5 bases and J 0 bases; bases outside gene matches: 10. CDR1 and CDR2 (germline): MDHEN, SYDVKM. The length of the CDR3 is 17 residues. The CDR3 region has the DNA TGTGCCAGCAGTCCCTTCCGAACAGGGGGCACTAACTATGGCTACACCTTC. This codes for CASSPFRTGGTNYGYTF.

The V and J genes are TRBV14 and TRBJ2-7; 8 positions agree with TRBD2. Unmatched junction bases numbered 13, after V lost 0 bases and J lost 6 bases. The CDR3 runs 17 residues. Germline V CDR1 and CDR2: SGHDN, FVKESK. CDR3 nucleotide sequence: TGTGCCAGCAGCCAAGATACCAGCGGGAGAAGGTCGAGCGAGCAGTACTTC. Its translation is CASSQDTSGRRSSEQYF. The complete variable domain, with remaining parts taken from reference TRBV14 and TRBJ2-7, reads EAGVTQFPSHSVIEKGQTVTLRCDPISGHDNLYWYRRVMGKEIKFLLHFVKESKQDESGMPNNRFLAERTGGTYSTLKVQPAELEDSGVYFCASSQDTSGRRSSEQYFGPGTRLTVT.

This clone has just one count. The rearrangement uses TRBV29-1 and TRBJ2-3, with 8 bases matching TRBD1. This CDR3 is built from 14 residues. The V gene end was trimmed by 4 bases and the J gene end by 0 bases; junction bases not matched to a gene: 3. Germline CDR1 is SQVTM and CDR2 is ANQGSEA. The CDR3 spells CSVVTGASTDTQYF. CDR3 coding DNA: TGCAGCGTTGTGACAGGGGCTAGCACAGATACGCAGTATTTT.

The V gene is TRBV5-5, the J gene TRBJ2-5; D possibly corresponds to TRBD2 (5 bases). V was cut by 0 bases and J by 1 base, with 13 bases left in between. Germline CDR1 and CDR2: SGHKS and YYEKEE (reference sequence). The CDR3 is 16 amino acids. The CDR3 is CASSLALAGPQETQYF. The CDR3 DNA is TGTGCCAGCAGCTTGGCTCTAGCCGGTCCCCAAGAGACCCAGTACTTC.

This clone appeared once. The rearrangement links TRBV9 to TRBJ2-7; 13 bases fit TRBD2. V was pared by 4 bases and J by 12 bases, with 13 bases of the junction left unmatched. The length of the CDR3 is 15 residues. The V gene's germline CDR1 is SGDLS and CDR2 YYNGEE. The DNA of the CDR3 is TGTGCCAGCAGCCCGTCGGGGGGACTAGCGGGAAGTCTGTACTTC. This sequence encodes CASSPSGGLAGSLYF.

Written as DNA, the CDR3 is TGCGCCAGCAGCTTGGATCGGGGTATTAACACCGGGGAGCTGTTTTTT. Protein sequence: CASSLDRGINTGELFF. The chain has TRBV5-1 and TRBJ2-2, with a tentative D call TRBD2 (5 bases). V lost 0 bases to trimming and J lost 2 bases, with 11 bases between them. Germline V gene sequence: CDR1 SGHRS, CDR2 YFSETQ. CDR3 size: 16 residues.

The V gene is TRBV14, the J gene TRBJ1-2; no clear D. The V gene's germline CDR1 is SGHDN and CDR2 FVKESK. The CDR3 length is 12 residues. Trimming took 4 bases from V and 4 from J, leaving 7 bases between them. This CDR3 is CASSLTAYGYTF. The CDR3 DNA is TGTGCCAGCAGCCTGACTGCCTATGGCTACACCTTC.

Note on this clone: One end of the junction is discordant with germline, which a read error may explain. This chain uses TRBV11-2 with TRBJ2-7; D is perhaps TRBD1 (6 bases). From germline, CDR1 is SGHAT and CDR2 FQNNGV. The CDR3 spans 16 residues. CDR3 DNA: TGTACCAGCAGCGTCTCCGGACAGCGAAATTCCTACGAGCAGTACTTC. Its protein product is CTSSVSGQRNSYEQYF.

The chain links TRBV6-4 to TRBJ2-2; TRBD2 is a possible D gene (5 bases). CDR1 MRHNA and CDR2 SNTAGT come from the germline V gene. Deletions cut 4 bases from V and 6 bases from J, with 9 bases between. The CDR3 is made up of 13 amino acids. The CDR3 region is CASSAAEAGELFF. Written as DNA, the CDR3 is TGTGCCAGCAGTGCAGCGGAGGCCGGGGAGCTGTTTTTT.

The V gene is TRBV5-1, the J gene TRBJ2-7, with D perhaps matching TRBD1 (5 bases). The CDR3 length is 12 residues. Germline assignment: CDR1 SGHRS and CDR2 YFSETQ. V gave up 0 bases and J gave up 4 bases, with 5 bases separating them. The CDR3 spells CASSLGQYEQYF. In DNA, the CDR3 is TGCGCCAGCAGCTTGGGACAGTACGAGCAGTACTTC. Full variable domain (rest looked up from reference TRBV5-1 and TRBJ2-7): KAGVTQTPRYLIKTRGQQVTLSCSPISGHRSVSWYQQTPGQGLQFLFEYFSETQRNKGNFPGRFSGRQFSNSRSEMNVSTLELGDSALYLCASSLGQYEQYFGPGTRLTVT.

This sequence joins TRBV6-5 and TRBJ1-5; tentative D call: TRBD1 (5 bases). The CDR3 covers 14 residues. Trimming stripped 2 bases from V and 5 bases from J, with 10 bases between. CDR1 is MNHEY, CDR2 SVGAGI, per germline. CDR3 nucleotides: TGTGCCAGCAGTTACGGGCAGGGTCATCAGCCCCAGCATTTT. Translated: CASSYGQGHQPQHF.

The CDR3 bases are TGTGCCAGCAGCCCTTTGACCAGGGGGCTCGGCACTGAAGCTTTCTTT. It encodes CASSPLTRGLGTEAFF. This chain links TRBV11-2 with TRBJ1-1; TRBD1 matches at 8 bases. Germline V gives CDR1 SGHAT, CDR2 FQNNGV. The CDR3 is 16 amino acids. Trimming removed 5 bases from V and 4 bases from J; junction bases left unmatched: 12.

The chain links TRBV28 to TRBJ1-3; no definite D call. The V gene's germline CDR1 is MDHEN and CDR2 SYDVKM. V lost 6 bases and J lost 1, with 10 bases in between. The CDR3 totals 14 residues. CDR3 in DNA: TGTGCCAGCAGCCTCCCTTATTCTGGAAACACCATATATTTT. Translating gives CASSLPYSGNTIYF.